This TCR beta chain was captured in a study of radiation and T cells in renal cell carcinoma. Germline V gene data show CDR1 as LNHDA and CDR2 as SQIVND (reference sequence). This CDR3 contains 16 residues. Between the trimmed V and J ends, which lost 7 bases and 5 bases, there was a span of 20 bases. Treatment here: treatment-naive control, cytoreductive nephrectomy. The protocol was immunoSEQ multiplex PCR, while the TCRdb copy is restricted to in-frame clones and leaves out a portion. The sample holds 18,000 or so clones, about three fifths seen once. The sequence was obtained from a man in his forties or fifties with renal cell carcinoma. The sequencing used tumor tissue, collected from a patient whose treatment was nephrectomy without radiotherapy. The J gene is TRBJ2-2, the V gene TRBV19, with D possibly being TRBD1 (6 bases). This CDR3 is CASIQGSYRVTGELFF. The CDR3 nucleotides read TGTGCCAGTATTCAAGGAAGCTACAGGGTGACCGGGGAGCTGTTTTTT.